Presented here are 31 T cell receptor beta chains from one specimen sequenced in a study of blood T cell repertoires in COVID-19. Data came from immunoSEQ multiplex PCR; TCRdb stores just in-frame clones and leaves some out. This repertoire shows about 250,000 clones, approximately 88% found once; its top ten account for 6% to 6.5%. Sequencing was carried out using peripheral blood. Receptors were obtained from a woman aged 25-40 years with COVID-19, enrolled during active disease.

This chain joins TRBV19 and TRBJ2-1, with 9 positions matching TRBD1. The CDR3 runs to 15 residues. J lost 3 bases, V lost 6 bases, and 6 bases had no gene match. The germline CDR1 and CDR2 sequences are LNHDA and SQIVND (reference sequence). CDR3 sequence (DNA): TGTGCCAGTAGAGCCGGGACAGGGCGCTACAATGAGCAGTTCTTC. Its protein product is CASRAGTGRYNEQFF.

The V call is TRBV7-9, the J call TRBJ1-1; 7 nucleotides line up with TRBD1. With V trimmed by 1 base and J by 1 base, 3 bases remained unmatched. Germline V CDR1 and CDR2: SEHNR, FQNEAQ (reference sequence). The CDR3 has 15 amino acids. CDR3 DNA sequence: TGTGCCAGCAGCTTAGGCGGACAGGAGAACACTGAAGCTTTCTTT. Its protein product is CASSLGGQENTEAFF.

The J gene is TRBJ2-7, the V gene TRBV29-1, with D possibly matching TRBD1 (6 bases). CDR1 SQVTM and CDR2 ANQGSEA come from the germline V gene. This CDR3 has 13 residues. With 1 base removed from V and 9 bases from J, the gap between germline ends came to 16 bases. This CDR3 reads CSVEGVQGVGQYF. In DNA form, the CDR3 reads TGCAGCGTTGAAGGTGTACAGGGTGTCGGGCAGTACTTC.

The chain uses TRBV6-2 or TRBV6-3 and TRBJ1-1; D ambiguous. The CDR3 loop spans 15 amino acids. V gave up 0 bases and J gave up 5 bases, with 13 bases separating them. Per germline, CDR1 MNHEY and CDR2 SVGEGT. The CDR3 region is CASSYSGIGGTEAFF. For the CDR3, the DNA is TGTGCCAGCAGTTACTCGGGAATTGGAGGGACTGAAGCTTTCTTT.

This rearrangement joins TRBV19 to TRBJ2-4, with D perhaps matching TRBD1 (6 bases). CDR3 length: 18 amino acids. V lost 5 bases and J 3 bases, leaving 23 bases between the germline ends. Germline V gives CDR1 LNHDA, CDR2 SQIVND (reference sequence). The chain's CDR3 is CASSPPRRTGKDKNIQYF. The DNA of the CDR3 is TGTGCCAGTAGTCCGCCCCGCCGAACAGGGAAAGACAAAAACATTCAGTACTTC.

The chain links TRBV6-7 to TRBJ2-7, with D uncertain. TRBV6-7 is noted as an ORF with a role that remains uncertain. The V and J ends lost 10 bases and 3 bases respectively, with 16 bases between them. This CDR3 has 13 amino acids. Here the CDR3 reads CATNKVRRYEQYV. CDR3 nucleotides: TGTGCCACCAATAAAGTCAGGCGCTACGAGCAGTACGTC.

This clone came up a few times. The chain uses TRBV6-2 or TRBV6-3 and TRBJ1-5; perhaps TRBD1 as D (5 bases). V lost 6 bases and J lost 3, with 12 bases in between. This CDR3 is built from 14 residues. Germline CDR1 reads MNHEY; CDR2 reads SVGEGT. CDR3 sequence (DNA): TGTGCCAGCAGCGACGCAGGGTACAATCAGCCCCAGCATTTT. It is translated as CASSDAGYNQPQHF.

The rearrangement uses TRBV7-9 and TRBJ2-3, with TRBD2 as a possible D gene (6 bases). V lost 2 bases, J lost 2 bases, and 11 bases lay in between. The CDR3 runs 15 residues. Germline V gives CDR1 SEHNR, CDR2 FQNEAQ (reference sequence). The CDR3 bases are TGTGCCAGCAGCTTAAGGGACTCGAACACAGATACGCAGTATTTT. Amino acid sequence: CASSLRDSNTDTQYF.

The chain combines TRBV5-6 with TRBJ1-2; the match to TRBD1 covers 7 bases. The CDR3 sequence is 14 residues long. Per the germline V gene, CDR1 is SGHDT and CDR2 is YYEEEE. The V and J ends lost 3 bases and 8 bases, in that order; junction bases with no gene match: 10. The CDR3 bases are TGTGCCAGCAGCTCCGGACAGGCTGTCGGAGGCTACACCTTC. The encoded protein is CASSSGQAVGGYTF.

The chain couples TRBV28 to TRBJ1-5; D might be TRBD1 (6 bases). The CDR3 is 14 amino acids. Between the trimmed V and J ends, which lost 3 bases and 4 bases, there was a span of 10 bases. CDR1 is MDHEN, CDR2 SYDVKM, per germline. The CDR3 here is CASSFRGTNQPQHF. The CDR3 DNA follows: TGTGCCAGCAGTTTTAGAGGGACAAATCAGCCCCAGCATTTT.

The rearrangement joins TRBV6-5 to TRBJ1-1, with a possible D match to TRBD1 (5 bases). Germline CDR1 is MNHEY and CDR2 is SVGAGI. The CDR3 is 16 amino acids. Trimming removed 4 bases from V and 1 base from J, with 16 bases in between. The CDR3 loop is CASSSTAYYWNTEAFF. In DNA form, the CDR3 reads TGTGCCAGCAGTTCGACAGCTTACTATTGGAACACTGAAGCTTTCTTT.

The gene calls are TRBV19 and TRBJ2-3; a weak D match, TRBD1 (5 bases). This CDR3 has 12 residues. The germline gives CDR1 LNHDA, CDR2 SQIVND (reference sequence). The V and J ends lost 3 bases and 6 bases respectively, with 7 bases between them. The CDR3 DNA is TGTGCCAGTAGTATGGGGCCCGATACGCAGTATTTT. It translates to CASSMGPDTQYF.

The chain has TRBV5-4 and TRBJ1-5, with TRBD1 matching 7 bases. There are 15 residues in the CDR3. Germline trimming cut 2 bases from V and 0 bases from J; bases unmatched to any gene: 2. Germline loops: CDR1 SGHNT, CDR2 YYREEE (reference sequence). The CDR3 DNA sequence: TGTGCCAGCAGCTTAACAGGGGATAGCAATCAGCCCCAGCATTTT. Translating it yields CASSLTGDSNQPQHF.

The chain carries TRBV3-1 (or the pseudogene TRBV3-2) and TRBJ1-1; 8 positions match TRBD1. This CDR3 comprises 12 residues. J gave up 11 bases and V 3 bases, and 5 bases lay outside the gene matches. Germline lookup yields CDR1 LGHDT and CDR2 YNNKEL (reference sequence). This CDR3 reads CASSQQQGGAFF. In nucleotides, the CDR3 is TGTGCCAGCAGCCAGCAACAGGGGGGCGCTTTCTTT.

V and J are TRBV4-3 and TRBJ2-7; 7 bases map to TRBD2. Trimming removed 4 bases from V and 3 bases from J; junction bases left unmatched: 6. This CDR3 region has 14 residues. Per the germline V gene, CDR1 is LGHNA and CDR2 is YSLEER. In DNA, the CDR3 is TGCGCCAGCAGCCCCGGACTAGTTCTCTACGAGCAGTACTTC. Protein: CASSPGLVLYEQYF.

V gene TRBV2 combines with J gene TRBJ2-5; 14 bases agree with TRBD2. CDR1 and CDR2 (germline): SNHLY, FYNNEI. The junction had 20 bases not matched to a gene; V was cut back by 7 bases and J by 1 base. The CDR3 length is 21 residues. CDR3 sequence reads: CASTGAPTGLAGGILQETQYF. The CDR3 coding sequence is TGTGCCAGCACCGGAGCCCCAACAGGACTAGCGGGAGGCATTCTCCAAGAGACCCAGTACTTC.

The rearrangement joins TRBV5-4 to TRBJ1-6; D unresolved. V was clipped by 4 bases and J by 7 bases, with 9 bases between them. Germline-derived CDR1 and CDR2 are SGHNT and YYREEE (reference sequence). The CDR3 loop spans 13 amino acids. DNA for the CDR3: TGTGCCAGCAGCCCTCGGGAGAATTCACCCCTCCACTTT. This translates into CASSPRENSPLHF.

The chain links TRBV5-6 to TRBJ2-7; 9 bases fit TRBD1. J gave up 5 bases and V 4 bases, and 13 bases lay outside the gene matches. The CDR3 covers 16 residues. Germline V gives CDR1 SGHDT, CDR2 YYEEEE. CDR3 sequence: CASSRPGTGIFNEQYV. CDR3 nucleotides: TGTGCCAGCAGCCGCCCCGGGACAGGGATCTTCAACGAGCAGTACGTC.

CDR3 sequence reads: CASGLLGGSYNEQFF. CDR3 nucleotides: TGTGCTAGTGGTTTGCTCGGGGGCTCCTACAATGAGCAGTTCTTC. The chain recombines TRBV12-5 with TRBJ2-1, with D possibly TRBD2 on 6 matching bases. V lost 2 bases and J 0 bases, leaving 8 bases between the germline ends. Looked up from germline, CDR1 is LGHNT and CDR2 is FRNRAP. The CDR3 length is 15 residues. The full variable domain, completed using reference TRBV12-5 and TRBJ2-1, is DARVTQTPRHKVTEMGQEVTMRCQPILGHNTVFWYRQTMMQGLELLAYFRNRAPLDDSGMPKDRFSAEMPDATLATLKIQPSEPRDSAVYFCASGLLGGSYNEQFFGPGTRLTVL.

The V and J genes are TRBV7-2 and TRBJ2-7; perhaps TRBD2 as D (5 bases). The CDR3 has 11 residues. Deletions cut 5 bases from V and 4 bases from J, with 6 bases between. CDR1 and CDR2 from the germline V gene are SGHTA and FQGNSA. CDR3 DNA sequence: TGTGCCAGCAGCCGGGGTTACGAGCAGTACTTC. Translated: CASSRGYEQYF.

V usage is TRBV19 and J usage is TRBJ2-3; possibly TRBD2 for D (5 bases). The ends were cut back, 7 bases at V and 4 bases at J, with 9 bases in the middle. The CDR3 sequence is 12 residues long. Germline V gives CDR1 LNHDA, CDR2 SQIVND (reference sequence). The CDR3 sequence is CASNGRADTQYF. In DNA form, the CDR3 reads TGTGCCAGTAATGGGCGGGCAGATACGCAGTATTTT.

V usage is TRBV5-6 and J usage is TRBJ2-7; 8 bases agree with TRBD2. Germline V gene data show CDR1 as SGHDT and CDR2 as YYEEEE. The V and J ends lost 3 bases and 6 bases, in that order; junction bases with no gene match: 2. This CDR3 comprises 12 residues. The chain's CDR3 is CASSSGRAEQYF. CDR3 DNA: TGTGCCAGCAGCTCCGGGAGGGCCGAGCAGTACTTC. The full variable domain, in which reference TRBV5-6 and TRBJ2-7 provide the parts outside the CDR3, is DAGVTQSPTHLIKTRGQQVTLRCSPKSGHDTVSWYQQALGQGPQFIFQYYEEEERQRGNFPDRFSGHQFPNYSSELNVNALLLGDSALYLCASSSGRAEQYFGPGTRLTVT.

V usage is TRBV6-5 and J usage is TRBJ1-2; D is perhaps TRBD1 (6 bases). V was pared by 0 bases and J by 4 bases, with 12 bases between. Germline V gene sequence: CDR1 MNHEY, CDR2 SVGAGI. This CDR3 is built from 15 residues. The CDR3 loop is CASSYSIGGVYGYTF. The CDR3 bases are TGTGCCAGCAGTTACTCGATAGGGGGGGTCTATGGCTACACCTTC.

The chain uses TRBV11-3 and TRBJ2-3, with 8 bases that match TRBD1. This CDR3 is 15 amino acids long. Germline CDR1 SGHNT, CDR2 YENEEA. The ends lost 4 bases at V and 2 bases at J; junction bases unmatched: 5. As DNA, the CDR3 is TGTGCCAGCAGCTACCGGACAGGGACCACAGATACGCAGTATTTT. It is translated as CASSYRTGTTDTQYF. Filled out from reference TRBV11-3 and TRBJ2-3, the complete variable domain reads EAGVVQSPRYKIIEKKQPVAFWCNPISGHNTLYWYLQNLGQGPELLIRYENEEAVDDSQLPKDRFSAERLKGVDSTLKIQPAELGDSAVYLCASSYRTGTTDTQYFGPGTRLTVL.

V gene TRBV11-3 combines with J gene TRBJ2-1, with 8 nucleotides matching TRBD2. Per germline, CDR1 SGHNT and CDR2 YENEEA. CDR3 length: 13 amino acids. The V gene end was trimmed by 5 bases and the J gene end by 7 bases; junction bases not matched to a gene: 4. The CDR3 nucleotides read TGTGCCAGCAGCCCGCGGGGGGCAAATGAGCAGTTCTTC. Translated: CASSPRGANEQFF.

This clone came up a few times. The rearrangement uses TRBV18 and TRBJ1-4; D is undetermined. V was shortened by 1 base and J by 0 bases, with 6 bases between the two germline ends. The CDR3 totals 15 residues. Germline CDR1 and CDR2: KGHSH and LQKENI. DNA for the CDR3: TGTGCCAGCTCACCACGGGAGACAACTAATGAAAAACTGTTTTTT. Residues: CASSPRETTNEKLFF. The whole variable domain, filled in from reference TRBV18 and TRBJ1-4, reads NAGVMQNPRHLVRRRGQEARLRCSPMKGHSHVYWYRQLPEEGLKFMVYLQKENIIDESGMPKERFSAEFPKEGPSILRIQQVVRGDSAAYFCASSPRETTNEKLFFGSGTQLSVL.

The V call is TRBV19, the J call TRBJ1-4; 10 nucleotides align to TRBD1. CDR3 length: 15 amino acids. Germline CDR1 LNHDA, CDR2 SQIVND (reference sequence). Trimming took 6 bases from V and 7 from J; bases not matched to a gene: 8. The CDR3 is CASSIGTGAGEKLFF. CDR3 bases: TGTGCCAGTAGCATCGGGACAGGGGCGGGTGAAAAACTGTTTTTT.

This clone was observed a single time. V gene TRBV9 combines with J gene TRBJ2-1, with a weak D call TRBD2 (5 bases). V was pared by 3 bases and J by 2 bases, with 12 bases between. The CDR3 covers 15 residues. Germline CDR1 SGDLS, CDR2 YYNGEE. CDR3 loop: CASSAAGVAYNEQFF. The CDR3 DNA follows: TGTGCCAGCAGCGCTGCCGGGGTTGCCTACAATGAGCAGTTCTTC.

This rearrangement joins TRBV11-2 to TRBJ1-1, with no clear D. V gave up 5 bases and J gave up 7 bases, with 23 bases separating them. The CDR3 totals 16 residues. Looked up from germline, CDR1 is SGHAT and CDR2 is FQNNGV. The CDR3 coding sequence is TGTGCCAGCAGCCCAATTCATACGGAGGGAGGAGGTGAAGCTTTCTTT. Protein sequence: CASSPIHTEGGGEAFF.

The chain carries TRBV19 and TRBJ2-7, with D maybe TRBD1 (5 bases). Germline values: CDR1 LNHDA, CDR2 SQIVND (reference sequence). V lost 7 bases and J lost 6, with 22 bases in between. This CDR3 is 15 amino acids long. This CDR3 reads CASIHSRPGMGEQYV. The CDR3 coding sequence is TGTGCCAGTATTCACTCCCGGCCAGGGATGGGCGAGCAGTACGTC.

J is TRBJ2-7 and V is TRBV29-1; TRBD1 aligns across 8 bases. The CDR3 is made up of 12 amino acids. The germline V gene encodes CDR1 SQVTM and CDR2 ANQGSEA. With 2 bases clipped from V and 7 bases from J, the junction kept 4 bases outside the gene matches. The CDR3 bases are TGCAGCGTTGAAATCACAGGGGGGGAGCAGTACTTC. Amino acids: CSVEITGGEQYF.